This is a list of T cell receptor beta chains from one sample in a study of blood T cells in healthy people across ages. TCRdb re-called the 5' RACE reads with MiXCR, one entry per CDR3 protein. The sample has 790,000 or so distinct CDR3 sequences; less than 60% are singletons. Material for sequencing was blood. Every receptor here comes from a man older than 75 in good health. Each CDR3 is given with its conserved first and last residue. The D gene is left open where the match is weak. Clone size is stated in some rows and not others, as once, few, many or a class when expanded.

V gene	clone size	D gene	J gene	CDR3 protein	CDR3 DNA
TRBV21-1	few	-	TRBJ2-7	CASSKALLGQGYEQYF	TGTGCCAGCAGCAAAGCGCTTTTGGGACAGGGCTACGAGCAGTACTTC
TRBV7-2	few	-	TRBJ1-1	CASNFFGQANTEAFF	TGTGCCAGCAACTTCTTCGGGCAGGCTAACACTGAAGCTTTCTTT
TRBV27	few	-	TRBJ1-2	CASLHGPYGYTF	TGTGCCAGCCTACATGGACCCTATGGCTACACCTTC
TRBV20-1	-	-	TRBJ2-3	CSASRDTTDTQYF	TGCAGTGCTAGCCGGGACACCACAGATACGCAGTATTTT
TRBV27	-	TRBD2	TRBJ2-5	CASSKNLVAGVPETQYF	TGTGCCAGCAGCAAAAACTTGGTAGCGGGAGTTCCAGAGACCCAGTACTTC
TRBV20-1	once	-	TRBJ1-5	CSARDPYQGVSNQPQHF	TGCAGTGCTAGAGACCCATACCAGGGTGTTTCCAATCAGCCCCAGCATTTT
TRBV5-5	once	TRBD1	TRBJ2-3	CASSSGTGGATDTQYF	TGTGCCAGCAGCTCGGGGACAGGGGGCGCGACAGATACGCAGTATTTT
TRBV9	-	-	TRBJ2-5	CASSVAPDPQQTQYF	TGTGCCAGCAGCGTAGCTCCGGACCCTCAGCAGACCCAGTACTTC
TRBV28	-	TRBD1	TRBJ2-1	CASRGTGVEQFF	TGTGCCAGCAGAGGGACAGGGGTCGAGCAGTTCTTC
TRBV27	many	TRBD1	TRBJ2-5	CASSPRTGKGVETQYF	TGTGCCAGCAGTCCGCGGACAGGGAAGGGAGTGGAGACCCAGTACTTC
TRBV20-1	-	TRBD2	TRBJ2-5	CSAYVQGLGRIETQYF	TGCAGTGCTTATGTCCAGGGACTAGGGAGAATAGAGACCCAGTACTTC
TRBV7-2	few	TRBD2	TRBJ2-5	CATGLAGGRGETQYF	TGTGCTACAGGTCTAGCGGGAGGAAGAGGGGAGACCCAGTACTTC